Listed below are T cell receptor beta chains from one sample, sequenced in a study of control samples from healthy donors and cancer patients. The data were produced by immunoSEQ multiplex PCR, yet TCRdb's version contains in-frame clones alone and is incomplete. The repertoire holds more than 45,000 clones, more than 85% seen once, with around 20% in the top ten. Sequenced material: PBMCs. These receptor sequences come from a woman aged 50 to 60 with head and neck cancer. The CDR3 runs from the conserved cysteine through the conserved F or W. A D gene is named only where the DNA matches it firmly.

V	J	D	CDR3
TRBV27	TRBJ2-5	NA	CASSFTQTRETQYF
TRBV30	TRBJ1-3	NA	CAWSVRAAGNTIYF
TRBV29-1	TRBJ2-7	NA	CSVLGEGGEQYF
TRBV11-3	TRBJ1-3	NA	CASSLSGAGNTIYF
TRBV24-1	TRBJ2-5	NA	CATSDFTPGGIQETQYF
TRBV7-3	TRBJ2-1	NA	CASSSAHKTNEQFF
TRBV5-1	TRBJ1-1	NA	CASSALLGARDTEAFF
TRBV11-3	TRBJ1-5	NA	CASSSGYSNQPQHF
TRBV28	TRBJ1-3	TRBD1	CASSLIGTGGNTIYF
TRBV10-3	TRBJ1-5	TRBD1	CAISDRGSNQPQHF
TRBV18	TRBJ1-2	NA	CASSPATNPNYGYTF
TRBV12-5	TRBJ2-3	TRBD2	CASGLTGGNTDTQYF
TRBV30	TRBJ1-3	NA	CAWSHRRNGNTIYF